The clone carrying this T cell receptor (beta chain) appeared a few times. In germline, CDR1 is MNHNS, CDR2 SASEGT. With V trimmed by 8 bases and J by 4 bases, 7 bases remained unmatched. The CDR3 is 14 amino acids. This sample stems from a study of T-cell reconstitution after alpha-beta-depleted transplantation in children. Using unique molecular identifiers, the investigators prepared the TCRbeta library. A single record per CDR3 protein comes from TCRdb applying MiXCR to the PCR reads. This repertoire shows 380,000 or so distinct CDR3 sequences, roughly 14% found once; its top ten account for 3.5% to 4.5%.

V usage is TRBV6-1 and J usage is TRBJ2-3; TRBD1 matches at 9 bases. This clonotype was sampled from a human donor who donated a stem cell graft to a child with Fanconi anemia. The specimen was PBMCs, collected from the stem cell graft. The CDR3 DNA is TGTGCCAGCTGCCGGGACAGGGTTGCAGATACGCAGTATTTT. This gives the protein CASCRDRVADTQYF.